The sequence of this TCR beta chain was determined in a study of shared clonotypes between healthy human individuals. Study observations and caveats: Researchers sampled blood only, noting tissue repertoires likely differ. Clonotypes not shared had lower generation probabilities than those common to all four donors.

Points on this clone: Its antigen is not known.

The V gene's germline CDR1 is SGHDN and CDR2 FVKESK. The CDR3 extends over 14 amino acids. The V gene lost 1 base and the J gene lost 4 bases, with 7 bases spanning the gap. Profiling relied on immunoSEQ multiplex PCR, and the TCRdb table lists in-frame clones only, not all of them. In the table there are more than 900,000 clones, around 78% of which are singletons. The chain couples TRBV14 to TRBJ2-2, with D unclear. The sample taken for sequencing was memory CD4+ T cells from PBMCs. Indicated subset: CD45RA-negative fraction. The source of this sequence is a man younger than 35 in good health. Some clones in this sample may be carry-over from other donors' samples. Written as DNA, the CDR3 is TGTGCCAGCAGCCAAGCCGGCTTCACCGGGGAGCTGTTTTTT. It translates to CASSQAGFTGELFF.